The 11 T cell receptor beta chains listed next were all sequenced from one sample in a study of long-term antiretroviral therapy in people with HIV. The libraries were made with immunoSEQ v3.0 at survey level. Sequenced by immunoSEQ multiplex PCR; TCRdb stores in-frame clones only, minus some. The sample has several thousand clones; 70% to 90% are singletons. The sequenced sample was unsorted PBMCs, obtained 3.7 years after starting antiretroviral therapy. These receptor sequences come from a woman aged 45-60 years with HIV.

The chain recombines TRBV6-5 with TRBJ2-3, with 8 nucleotides matching TRBD2. The germline V gene encodes CDR1 MNHEY and CDR2 SVGAGI. CDR3 length: 14 residues. V gave up 6 bases and J gave up 3 bases; unmatched junction bases: 5. Written as DNA, the CDR3 is TGTGCCAGCAGCGGACTAGCAGGAACAGATACGCAGTATTTT. It specifies CASSGLAGTDTQYF.

The rearrangement joins TRBV19 to TRBJ2-5; unclear D gene. There are 16 residues in the CDR3. V shed 0 bases and J shed 1 base, with 12 bases lying between them. Germline V gene sequence: CDR1 LNHDA, CDR2 SQIVND (reference sequence). CDR3 DNA: TGTGCCAGTAGTATAGATTCGGCAGGCCTCCAAGAGACCCAGTACTTC. This gives the protein CASSIDSAGLQETQYF.

The J gene is TRBJ1-4, the V gene TRBV6-5; possibly TRBD1 for D (5 bases). CDR1 is MNHEY, CDR2 SVGAGI, per germline. The CDR3 contains 15 residues. The V and J ends lost 7 bases and 7 bases respectively, with 19 bases between them. The CDR3 region has the DNA TGTGCCAGCACTCAGCCCCAGGGACTCGGTGAAAAACTGTTTTTT. Its protein product is CASTQPQGLGEKLFF.

The chain is built from TRBV5-4 and TRBJ2-7; 12 nucleotides agree with TRBD2. Germline CDR1 is SGHNT and CDR2 is YYREEE (reference sequence). After removal of 4 bases from V and 7 bases from J, the junction contained 9 bases not matched to a gene. CDR3 length: 15 amino acids. The CDR3 DNA follows: TGTGCCAGCAGCCCCGCTATCGGACTAGCGGGAGAGCAGTACTTC. Amino acids: CASSPAIGLAGEQYF.

This clone was seen only a few times. The V and J genes are TRBV4-1 and TRBJ2-7; D is uncertain. Per the germline V gene, CDR1 is MGHRA and CDR2 is YSYEKL. V shed 0 bases and J shed 2 bases, with 5 bases lying between them. This CDR3 comprises 13 residues. The CDR3 reads CASSQDYAYEQYF. CDR3 in DNA: TGCGCCAGCAGCCAAGATTATGCCTACGAGCAGTACTTC.

V is TRBV18 and J is TRBJ1-1; D unclear. Per germline, CDR1 KGHSH and CDR2 LQKENI. This CDR3 has 13 residues. V lost 0 bases to trimming and J lost 3 bases, with 5 bases between them. CDR3 DNA: TGTGCCAGCTCACCACCGGGTGACACTGAAGCTTTCTTT. Translation: CASSPPGDTEAFF.

The rearrangement links TRBV5-8 to TRBJ2-1, with D possibly being TRBD2 (5 bases). The ends were cut back, 3 bases at V and 7 bases at J, with 5 bases in the middle. CDR1 and CDR2 (germline): SGHTS, YDEGEE. This CDR3 spans 11 amino acids. The CDR3 DNA reads TGTGCCAGCAGCTGGACTAATGAGCAGTTCTTC. This translates into CASSWTNEQFF.

This clone was seen once. The chain couples TRBV18 to TRBJ2-5; the D gene is possibly TRBD1 (6 bases). V dropped 0 bases and J dropped 7 bases, with 12 bases sitting between them. CDR1 is KGHSH, CDR2 LQKENI, per germline. The CDR3 covers 14 residues. CDR3 residues: CASSPPSTGATQYF. The CDR3 coding sequence is TGTGCCAGCTCACCACCCTCGACAGGTGCGACCCAGTACTTC.

The rearrangement joins TRBV11-2 to TRBJ2-2, with TRBD2 matching 10 bases. Germline values: CDR1 SGHAT, CDR2 FQNNGV. The CDR3 consists of 16 residues. With V trimmed by 3 bases and J by 5 bases, 6 bases remained unmatched. The chain's CDR3 is CASSFTSGTLTGELFF. The CDR3 DNA is TGTGCCAGCAGCTTTACTAGCGGGACTTTAACCGGGGAGCTGTTTTTT.

J is TRBJ2-7 and V is TRBV7-6; TRBD2 matches at 9 bases. Germline CDR1 and CDR2: SGHVS and FNYEAQ. The CDR3 sequence is 17 residues long. The J segment lost 0 bases and the V segment lost 2 bases, leaving 8 bases of the junction unmatched. The CDR3 DNA follows: TGTGCCAGCAGCTTATCCCCAGCGGGAGGAGTCTCCTACGAGCAGTACTTC. Its translation is CASSLSPAGGVSYEQYF. The entire variable domain, with the rest obtained from reference TRBV7-6 and TRBJ2-7, is as follows: GAGVSQSPRYKVTKRGQDVALRCDPISGHVSLYWYRQALGQGPEFLTYFNYEAQQDKSGLPNDRFSAERPEGSISTLTIQRTEQRDSAMYRCASSLSPAGGVSYEQYFGPGTRLTVT.

This chain links TRBV7-9 with TRBJ2-1; D may be TRBD1 (5 bases). Germline CDR1 SEHNR, CDR2 FQNEAQ (reference sequence). The CDR3 consists of 14 residues. Trimming stripped 7 bases from V and 4 bases from J, with 14 bases between. CDR3 loop: CASILGAEYNEQFF. In DNA, the CDR3 is TGTGCCAGCATCCTTGGGGCCGAATACAATGAGCAGTTCTTC.